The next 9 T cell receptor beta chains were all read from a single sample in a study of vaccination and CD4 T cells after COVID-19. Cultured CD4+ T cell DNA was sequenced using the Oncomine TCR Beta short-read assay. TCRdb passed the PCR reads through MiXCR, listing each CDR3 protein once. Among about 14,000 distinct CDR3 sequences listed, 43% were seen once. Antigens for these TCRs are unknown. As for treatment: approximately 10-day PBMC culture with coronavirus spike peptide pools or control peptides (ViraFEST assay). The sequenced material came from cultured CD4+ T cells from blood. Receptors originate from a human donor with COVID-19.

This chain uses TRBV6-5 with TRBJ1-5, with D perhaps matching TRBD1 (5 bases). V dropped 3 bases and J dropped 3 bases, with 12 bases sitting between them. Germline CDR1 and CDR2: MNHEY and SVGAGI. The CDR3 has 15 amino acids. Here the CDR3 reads CASSYDRGDNQPQHF. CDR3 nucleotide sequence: TGTGCCAGCAGTTATGACCGGGGGGACAATCAGCCCCAGCATTTT.

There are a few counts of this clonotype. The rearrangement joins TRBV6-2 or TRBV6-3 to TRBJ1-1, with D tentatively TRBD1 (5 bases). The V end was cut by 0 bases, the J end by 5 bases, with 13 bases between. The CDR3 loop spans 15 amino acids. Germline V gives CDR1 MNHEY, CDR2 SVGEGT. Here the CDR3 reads CASSYSGQGRTEAFF. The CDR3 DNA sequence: TGTGCCAGCAGTTACTCGGGGCAGGGCAGGACTGAAGCTTTCTTT.

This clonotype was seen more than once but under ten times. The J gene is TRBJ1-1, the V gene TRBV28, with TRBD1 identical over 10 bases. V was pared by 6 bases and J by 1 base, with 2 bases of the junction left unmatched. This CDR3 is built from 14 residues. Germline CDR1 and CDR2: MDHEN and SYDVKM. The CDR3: CASRTGGKNTEAFF. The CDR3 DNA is TGTGCCAGCAGGACAGGGGGCAAGAACACTGAAGCTTTCTTT.

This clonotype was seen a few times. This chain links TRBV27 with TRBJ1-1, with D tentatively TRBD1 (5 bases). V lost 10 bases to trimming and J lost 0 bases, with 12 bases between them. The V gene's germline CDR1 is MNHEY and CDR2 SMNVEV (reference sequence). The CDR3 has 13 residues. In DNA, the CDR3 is TGTGCCACCCTCGACAGAATGAACACTGAAGCTTTCTTT. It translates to CATLDRMNTEAFF.

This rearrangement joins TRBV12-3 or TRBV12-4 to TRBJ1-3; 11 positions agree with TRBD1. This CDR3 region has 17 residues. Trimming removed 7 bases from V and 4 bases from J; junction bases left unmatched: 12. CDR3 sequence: CASIQWTGGVLGNTIYF. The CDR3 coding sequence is TGTGCCAGCATTCAGTGGACAGGGGGCGTCCTCGGAAACACCATATATTTT.

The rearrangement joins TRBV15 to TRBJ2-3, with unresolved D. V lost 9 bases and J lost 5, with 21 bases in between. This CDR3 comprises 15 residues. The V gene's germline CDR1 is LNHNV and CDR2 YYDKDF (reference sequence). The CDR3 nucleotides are TGTGCCACGGCCCCCCCTTTGGCAGCCAGAGATACGCAGTATTTT. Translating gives CATAPPLAARDTQYF.

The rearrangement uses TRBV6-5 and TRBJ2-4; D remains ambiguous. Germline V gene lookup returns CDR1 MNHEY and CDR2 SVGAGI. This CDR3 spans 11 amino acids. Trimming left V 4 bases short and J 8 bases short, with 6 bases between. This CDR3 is CASSSQDIQYF. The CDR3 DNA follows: TGTGCCAGCAGTTCCCAGGACATTCAGTACTTC.

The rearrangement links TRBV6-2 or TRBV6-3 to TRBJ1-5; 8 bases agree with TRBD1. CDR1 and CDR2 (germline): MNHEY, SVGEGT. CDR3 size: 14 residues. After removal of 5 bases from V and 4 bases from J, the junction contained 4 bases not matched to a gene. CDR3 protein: CASSHRQGNQPQHF. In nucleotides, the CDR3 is TGTGCCAGCAGTCACCGACAGGGGAATCAGCCCCAGCATTTT.

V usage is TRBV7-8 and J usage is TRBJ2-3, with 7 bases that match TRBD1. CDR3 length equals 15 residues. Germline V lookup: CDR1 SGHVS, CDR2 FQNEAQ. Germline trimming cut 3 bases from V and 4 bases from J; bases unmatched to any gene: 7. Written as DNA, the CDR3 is TGTGCCAGCAGCTTTTCGACAGGGCGGGCAGATACGCAGTATTTT. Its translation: CASSFSTGRADTQYF.